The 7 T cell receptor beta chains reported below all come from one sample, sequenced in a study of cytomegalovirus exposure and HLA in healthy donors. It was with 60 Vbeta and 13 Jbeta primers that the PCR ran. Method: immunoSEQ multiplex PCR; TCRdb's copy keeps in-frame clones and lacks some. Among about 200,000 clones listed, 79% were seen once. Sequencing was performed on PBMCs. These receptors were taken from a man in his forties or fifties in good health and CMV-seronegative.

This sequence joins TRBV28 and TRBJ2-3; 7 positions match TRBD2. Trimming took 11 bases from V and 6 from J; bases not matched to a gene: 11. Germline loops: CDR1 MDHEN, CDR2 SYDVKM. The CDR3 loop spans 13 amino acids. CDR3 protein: CAVRAGTKDTQYF. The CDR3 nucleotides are TGTGCCGTCAGAGCGGGGACGAAGGATACGCAGTATTTT.

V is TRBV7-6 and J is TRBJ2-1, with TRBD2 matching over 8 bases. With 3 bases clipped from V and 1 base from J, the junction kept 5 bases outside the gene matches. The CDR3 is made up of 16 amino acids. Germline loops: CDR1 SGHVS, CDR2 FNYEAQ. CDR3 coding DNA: TGTGCCAGCAGCTTTCTAGCGGGTAGTTCCTACAATGAGCAGTTCTTC. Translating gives CASSFLAGSSYNEQFF.

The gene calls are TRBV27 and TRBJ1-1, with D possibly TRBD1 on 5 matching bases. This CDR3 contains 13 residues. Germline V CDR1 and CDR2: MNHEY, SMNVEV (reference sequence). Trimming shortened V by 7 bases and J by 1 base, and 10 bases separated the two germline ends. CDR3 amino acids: CASKKGKNTEAFF. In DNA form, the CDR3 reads TGTGCCAGCAAAAAGGGGAAGAACACTGAAGCTTTCTTT.

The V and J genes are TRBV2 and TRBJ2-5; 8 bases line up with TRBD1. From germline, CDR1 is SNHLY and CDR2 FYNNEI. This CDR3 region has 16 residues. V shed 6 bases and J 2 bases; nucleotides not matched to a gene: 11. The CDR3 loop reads CASRRFRDRRQETQYF. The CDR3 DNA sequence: TGTGCCAGCAGGCGCTTCCGGGACAGGCGACAAGAGACCCAGTACTTC.

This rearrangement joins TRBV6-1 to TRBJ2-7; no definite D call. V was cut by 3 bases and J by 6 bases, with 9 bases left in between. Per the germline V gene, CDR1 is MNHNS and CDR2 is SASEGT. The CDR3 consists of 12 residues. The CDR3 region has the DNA TGTGCCAGCAGTGATGGGCAGTTCGAGCAGTACTTC. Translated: CASSDGQFEQYF.

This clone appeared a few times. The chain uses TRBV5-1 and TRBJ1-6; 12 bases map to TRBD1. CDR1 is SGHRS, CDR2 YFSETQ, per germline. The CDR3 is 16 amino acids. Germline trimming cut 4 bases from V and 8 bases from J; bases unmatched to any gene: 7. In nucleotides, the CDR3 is TGCGCCAGCAGCCCCGGGACAGGGGGCCCGGATTCACCCCTCCACTTT. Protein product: CASSPGTGGPDSPLHF.

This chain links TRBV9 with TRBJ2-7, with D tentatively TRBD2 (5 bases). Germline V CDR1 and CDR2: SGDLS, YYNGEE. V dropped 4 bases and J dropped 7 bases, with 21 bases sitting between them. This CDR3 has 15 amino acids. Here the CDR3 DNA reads TGTGCCAGCAGCCCCTGGGAAGATTCCCCGGGAGAGCAGTACTTC. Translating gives CASSPWEDSPGEQYF.